This T cell receptor (beta chain) stems from a study of blood T cell repertoires in COVID-19. About the research overall: COVID-19 samples collected from the United States, Italy and Spain covered acute and convalescent phases.

Authors' analysis steps: Reference gene primer amplification gave nucleated cell count estimates. Generated by immunoSEQ multiplex PCR, the TCRdb table keeps only in-frame clones and is missing some. V and J calls and clone size are given by that table; D and trimming were obtained from the DNA. The table has over 90,000 clones, about 90% seen once; the top ten hold 15% to 20%. Only one count was recorded for this clone. Germline V gene data show CDR1 as SGHTA and CDR2 as FQGNSA. The CDR3 sequence is 15 residues long. Trimming removed 5 bases from V and 16 bases from J; junction bases left unmatched: 14.

The sequenced material came from peripheral blood. This chain uses TRBV7-2 with TRBJ2-1; 13 bases line up with TRBD2. The clonotype was recovered from a human donor in a cohort sampled during active COVID-19. CDR3 coding DNA: TGTGCCAGCAGCGGAATCGGACTAGCGGGGGCGTGGATTTTCTTC. This gives the protein CASSGIGLAGAWIFF.